Below are 31 T cell receptor beta chains sequenced from a single sample in a study of T cell repertoires in cytomegalovirus infection (dated by TCRdb to the late 2010s). Their recognized antigens are unknown. TCRdb names Illumina HiSeq 1500 as the instrument used. TCRdb reanalyzed the raw reads on its own, using fastp at Q25 for trimming and MiXCR for clone calling, and kept in-frame beta chains. Each CDR3 protein appears once, grouped with its most common genes and DNA. In all, the sample holds roughly 800,000 distinct CDR3 sequences, and around 29% of those were seen once. The top ten clones comprise 10% to 15% of the sample. Sample treatment or condition, as interpreted from the label and publication: in vitro stimulation with specific CMV peptide epitopes to enrich CMV-specific T cells. The sample was cultured CD8+ T cells from PBMCs, taken from culture after CMV antigen stimulation. Receptors originate from a human donor in good health (CMV status not recorded). Some clones in this sample may be carry-over from other donors' samples.

The chain couples TRBV20-1 to TRBJ2-2; D gene ambiguous. The length of the CDR3 is 14 residues. Trimming shortened V by 1 base and J by 0 bases, and 6 bases separated the two germline ends. CDR1 is DFQATT, CDR2 SNEGSKA, per germline (reference sequence). CDR3 in DNA: TGCAGTGCTAGAGGGCTAACGAACACCGGGGAGCTGTTTTTT. It specifies CSARGLTNTGELFF.

The sample holds many counts of this clonotype. V gene TRBV7-9 combines with J gene TRBJ1-5, with TRBD1 identical over 10 bases. V lost 4 bases to trimming and J lost 8 bases; unmatched junction nucleotides: 5. Germline CDR1 SEHNR, CDR2 FQNEAQ (reference sequence). The CDR3 covers 14 residues. DNA of the CDR3: TGTGCCAGCAGCTCCCGGGACAGGGGTGAGCCCCAGCATTTT. Translated: CASSSRDRGEPQHF.

The V and J genes are TRBV5-1 and TRBJ2-7; no reliable D call. The germline V gene encodes CDR1 SGHRS and CDR2 YFSETQ. V was trimmed by 0 bases and J by 3 bases, leaving 10 bases between them. CDR3 length: 14 residues. Here the CDR3 DNA reads TGCGCCAGCAGCTTGGACGGCAGGTACTACGAGCAGTACGTC. It specifies CASSLDGRYYEQYV.

This clonotype was picked up a small number of times. The V gene is TRBV6-2 or TRBV6-3, the J gene TRBJ2-1, with a tentative D call TRBD1 (6 bases). The length of the CDR3 is 14 residues. V lost 6 bases and J 2 bases, leaving 11 bases between the germline ends. Germline-derived CDR1 and CDR2 are MNHEY and SVGEGT. The CDR3 nucleotides read TGTGCCAGCAGAACCACAGGGCCCTACAATGAGCAGTTCTTC. This gives the protein CASRTTGPYNEQFF.

This clonotype was seen a handful of times. This rearrangement joins TRBV6-6 to TRBJ2-3; D gene ambiguous. Trimming took 4 bases from V and 0 from J, leaving 14 bases between them. The CDR3 covers 16 residues. Germline lookup yields CDR1 MNHNY and CDR2 SVGAGI (reference sequence). Here the CDR3 DNA reads TGTGCCAGCAGTTGTCTGACTGAAGCCAGCACAGATACGCAGTATTTT. Translated, it gives CASSCLTEASTDTQYF.

This clonotype was seen only a few times. The chain combines TRBV24-1 with TRBJ2-3, with D possibly being TRBD1 (6 bases). The V gene's germline CDR1 is KGHDR and CDR2 SFDVKD. The CDR3 is made up of 16 amino acids. The ends were cut back, 0 bases at V and 2 bases at J, with 11 bases in the middle. CDR3 sequence (DNA): TGTGCCACCAGTGATTTGTTGGACAGCCTCACAGATACGCAGTATTTT. Translation: CATSDLLDSLTDTQYF.

This clonotype was observed at least ten times. This chain uses TRBV7-6 with TRBJ2-1; either TRBD1 or TRBD2 may fit D (6 bases each). The CDR3 is made up of 17 amino acids. V gave up 4 bases and J gave up 2 bases, with 18 bases separating them. Germline V gene data show CDR1 as SGHVS and CDR2 as FNYEAQ. The CDR3, as DNA: TGTGCCAGCAGCTCCTCACCCGGGGGCCAGACCTACAATGAGCAGTTCTTC. It codes for CASSSSPGGQTYNEQFF.

The chain links TRBV7-9 to TRBJ1-3; no definite D call. The V gene lost 5 bases and the J gene lost 2 bases, with 7 bases spanning the gap. The CDR3 runs to 13 residues. CDR1 is SEHNR and CDR2 is FQNEAQ in the germline V gene (reference sequence). CDR3 in amino acids: CASSQIAGNTIYF. The CDR3 DNA sequence: TGTGCCAGCAGCCAGATAGCTGGAAACACCATATATTTT.

This rearrangement joins TRBV27 to TRBJ2-1; D is unresolved. V was shortened by 0 bases and J by 6 bases, with 6 bases between the two germline ends. The V gene's germline CDR1 is MNHEY and CDR2 SMNVEV (reference sequence). CDR3 length: 13 amino acids. This CDR3 is CASSLSDPNEQFF. DNA for the CDR3: TGTGCCAGCAGTTTATCCGACCCCAATGAGCAGTTCTTC.

The chain couples TRBV29-1 to TRBJ1-2; 7 positions agree with TRBD1. The length of the CDR3 is 11 residues. Losses at the gene ends were 5 bases for V and 7 bases for J; bases not matched to a gene: 4. The germline V gene has CDR1 SQVTM and CDR2 ANQGSEA. CDR3 in amino acids: CSVPQGFGYTF. The CDR3 coding sequence is TGCAGCGTTCCACAGGGGTTTGGCTACACCTTC.

This clonotype has only a few counts. This chain joins TRBV6-5 and TRBJ1-2; D remains unclear. This CDR3 comprises 15 residues. Trimming stripped 2 bases from V and 1 base from J, with 11 bases between. Germline V gene sequence: CDR1 MNHEY, CDR2 SVGAGI. CDR3 residues: CASSYADGVNYGYTF. The CDR3 bases are TGTGCCAGCAGTTACGCCGACGGGGTTAACTATGGCTACACCTTC.

V and J are TRBV20-1 and TRBJ2-7; no reliable D call. This CDR3 spans 15 amino acids. Germline CDR1 reads DFQATT; CDR2 reads SNEGSKA (reference sequence). Trimming cost V 6 bases and J 0 bases, with 18 bases left between them. As DNA, the CDR3 is TGCAGTGCACGAGATCTTGGAGCTGGCTCCTACGAGCAGTACTTC. Residues: CSARDLGAGSYEQYF.

This clonotype was picked up many times. J is TRBJ2-5 and V is TRBV12-3 or TRBV12-4; possible D gene TRBD2, 5 bases. Deletions cut 6 bases from V and 5 bases from J, with 22 bases between. The CDR3 runs 16 residues. CDR3 DNA sequence: TGTGCCAGCAGCCCCCAGGTGGAGGTATTCGGGGAGACCCAGTACTTC. Translating it yields CASSPQVEVFGETQYF.

This chain uses TRBV14 with TRBJ1-2, with 9 bases identical to TRBD1. This CDR3 contains 16 residues. CDR1 is SGHDN, CDR2 FVKESK, per germline. V shed 4 bases and J 3 bases; nucleotides not matched to a gene: 9. For the CDR3, the DNA is TGTGCCAGCAGCCGCCGATGGGACAGGGTGGACTATGGCTACACCTTC. Encoded protein: CASSRRWDRVDYGYTF. The full variable domain, its missing parts supplied by reference TRBV14 and TRBJ1-2, is EAGVTQFPSHSVIEKGQTVTLRCDPISGHDNLYWYRRVMGKEIKFLLHFVKESKQDESGMPNNRFLAERTGGTYSTLKVQPAELEDSGVYFCASSRRWDRVDYGYTFGSGTRLTVV.

This chain links TRBV19 with TRBJ2-7; 7 nucleotides align to TRBD1. The CDR3 is 15 amino acids. CDR1 is LNHDA and CDR2 is SQIVND in the germline V gene (reference sequence). The V gene end was trimmed by 5 bases and the J gene end by 10 bases; junction bases not matched to a gene: 17. DNA of the CDR3: TGTGCCAGTAGTCCCCGGGACAGCTTAGTTGGCGACCAGTACTTC. Its translation: CASSPRDSLVGDQYF.

This sequence joins TRBV12-3 or TRBV12-4 and TRBJ2-7; a possible D gene is TRBD1 (6 bases). CDR3 length equals 12 residues. Trimming shortened V by 4 bases and J by 6 bases, and 10 bases separated the two germline ends. The CDR3 region is CASSSGQPEQYF. The CDR3 DNA sequence: TGTGCCAGCAGTTCCGGACAGCCCGAGCAGTACTTC.

This rearrangement joins TRBV7-6 to TRBJ2-7; possible D gene TRBD2, 7 bases. CDR3 length: 16 residues. Deletions cut 5 bases from V and 1 base from J, with 18 bases between. The germline CDR1 and CDR2 sequences are SGHVS and FNYEAQ. CDR3 in amino acids: CASSPLGGGPSYEQYF. The DNA of the CDR3 is TGTGCCAGCAGCCCCCTTGGGGGGGGGCCATCCTACGAGCAGTACTTC.

This clonotype came up a few times. The chain uses TRBV6-6 and TRBJ1-1; D call uncertain. V was shortened by 2 bases and J by 1 base, with 5 bases between the two germline ends. This CDR3 spans 13 amino acids. The germline V gene has CDR1 MNHNY and CDR2 SVGAGI (reference sequence). CDR3 in amino acids: CASSYLANTEAFF. The CDR3 DNA reads TGTGCCAGCAGTTACCTGGCGAACACTGAAGCTTTCTTT.

This clonotype showed up many times. CDR3 nucleotide sequence: TGTGCCAGCAGCTTAGCGAGGGCAGGGGTCGTTTATGAAGCTTTCTTT. Amino acids: CASSLARAGVVYEAFF. The V call is TRBV7-2, the J call TRBJ1-1, with D maybe TRBD1 (6 bases). From germline, CDR1 is SGHTA and CDR2 FQGNSA. CDR3 length: 16 amino acids. V lost 0 bases and J 7 bases, leaving 18 bases between the germline ends.

This clonotype has more than one count but fewer than ten. The rearrangement links TRBV25-1 to TRBJ2-1, with unresolved D. This CDR3 is 15 amino acids long. Germline V gene sequence: CDR1 MGHDK, CDR2 SYGVNS. Trimming pared 2 bases from V and 8 bases from J, leaving 16 bases between. The DNA of the CDR3 is TGTGCCAGCAGTGAACCTGGTTATCTTTTGGATGAGCAGTTCTTC. The encoded protein is CASSEPGYLLDEQFF. The whole variable domain, remainder taken from reference TRBV25-1 and TRBJ2-1, is EADIYQTPRYLVIGTGKKITLECSQTMGHDKMYWYQQDPGMELHLIHYSYGVNSTEKGDLSSESTVSRIRTEHFPLTLESARPSHTSQYLCASSEPGYLLDEQFFGPGTRLTVL.

This clonotype came up many times. This rearrangement joins TRBV19 to TRBJ1-5; 9 nucleotides match TRBD1. V trimming: 4 bases; J trimming: 5 bases; junction bases outside the gene matches: 3. Germline V gives CDR1 LNHDA, CDR2 SQIVND (reference sequence). The CDR3 has 14 residues. DNA for the CDR3: TGTGCCAGTAGTACTTGGACAGGGGATCAGCCCCAGCATTTT. It yields the protein CASSTWTGDQPQHF.

This CDR3 reads CASTLKQSYNSPLHF. CDR3 bases: TGTGCCAGCACTCTAAAACAGTCCTATAATTCACCCCTCCACTTT. The chain is built from TRBV2 and TRBJ1-6; D is undetermined. The ends were cut back, 7 bases at V and 1 base at J, with 11 bases in the middle. Looked up from germline, CDR1 is SNHLY and CDR2 is FYNNEI. The CDR3 totals 15 residues.

The chain employs TRBV6-6 and TRBJ1-2, with D perhaps matching TRBD1 (5 bases). Germline CDR1 reads MNHNY; CDR2 reads SVGAGI (reference sequence). The CDR3 extends over 12 amino acids. V was shortened by 10 bases and J by 9 bases, with 18 bases between the two germline ends. The CDR3 DNA follows: TGTGCCACCTACCCGGGGGTGCCTAGCTACACCTTC. This gives the protein CATYPGVPSYTF.

At least ten counts were recorded for this clonotype. The chain carries TRBV7-9 and TRBJ1-1; D gene uncertain. The germline V gene encodes CDR1 SEHNR and CDR2 FQNEAQ (reference sequence). This CDR3 is built from 11 residues. Trimming cost V 5 bases and J 10 bases, with 11 bases left between them. The CDR3 here is CASSLPLGAFF. In DNA form, the CDR3 reads TGTGCCAGCAGCCTACCGCTGGGAGCTTTCTTT.

This clonotype has a count of ten or more. The chain has TRBV12-3 or TRBV12-4 and TRBJ2-5, with no clear D. The CDR3 totals 12 residues. V shed 1 base and J shed 4 bases, with 4 bases lying between them. In DNA, the CDR3 is TGTGCCAGCAGTTTAGACGGAGAGACCCAGTACTTC. Translating it yields CASSLDGETQYF.

This clonotype was observed a handful of times. The rearrangement joins TRBV4-1 to TRBJ1-2; 7 bases align to TRBD1. Trimming removed 1 base from V and 7 bases from J; junction bases left unmatched: 9. The germline V gene encodes CDR1 MGHRA and CDR2 YSYEKL. This CDR3 is 15 amino acids long. The CDR3 reads CASSQVERGRRGYTF. The DNA of the CDR3 is TGCGCCAGCAGCCAAGTAGAAAGGGGGCGACGTGGCTACACCTTC.

J is TRBJ2-1 and V is TRBV2; the match to TRBD2 covers 8 bases. The CDR3 spans 15 residues. Germline-derived CDR1 and CDR2 are SNHLY and FYNNEI. J lost 5 bases, V lost 10 bases, and 13 bases had no gene match. CDR3: CATDPPRGGDNEQFF. The CDR3, as DNA: TGTGCCACCGACCCCCCCCGGGGGGGGGACAATGAGCAGTTCTTC.

This clonotype was found a few times. A read error may explain this, as a much larger clone is one base away. This sequence joins TRBV6-1 and TRBJ1-1, with no clear D. Trimming took off 2 bases at V and 6 bases at J, with 4 bases between the two ends. The CDR3 contains 11 residues. CDR1 and CDR2 (germline): MNHNS, SASEGT. CDR3 sequence: CASSEHAEAFF. The CDR3 DNA reads as TGTGCCAGCAGTGAACACGCTGAAGCTTTCTTT.

This rearrangement joins TRBV9 to TRBJ1-5; D gene unclear. Trimming took off 2 bases at V and 3 bases at J, with 9 bases between the two ends. CDR3 size: 14 residues. CDR1 and CDR2 (germline): SGDLS, YYNGEE. CDR3 region: CASSVGRANQPQHF. The CDR3, as DNA: TGTGCCAGCAGCGTCGGGAGGGCCAATCAGCCCCAGCATTTT.

At least ten counts were recorded for this clonotype. This rearrangement joins TRBV7-9 to TRBJ2-7, with TRBD2 matching 7 bases. Trimming took 10 bases from V and 4 from J; bases not matched to a gene: 10. CDR3 length equals 13 residues. Germline V gene data show CDR1 as SEHNR and CDR2 as FQNEAQ (reference sequence). The CDR3 DNA reads TGTGCCATCGGGGGGACGGCGGTTTACGAGCAGTACGTC. This sequence encodes CAIGGTAVYEQYV.

The chain uses TRBV6-5 and TRBJ2-2; a weak D match, TRBD1 (6 bases). Germline V gene lookup returns CDR1 MNHEY and CDR2 SVGAGI. The V end lost 0 bases, the J end lost 6 bases, and 8 bases lay between the germline ends. The CDR3 sequence is 14 residues long. The CDR3 sequence: CASSYSAGAGELFF. The CDR3 coding sequence is TGTGCCAGCAGTTACTCAGCAGGGGCCGGGGAGCTGTTTTTT.